Following are 20 T cell receptor beta chains from one sample sequenced in a study of OX40 agonist ivuxolimab in advanced cancers. Only in-frame clones appear in the TCRdb table, and some are missing; sequencing was by immunoSEQ multiplex PCR. The data show 100,000 to 150,000 clones, roughly 92% seen once. This specimen consisted of CD4+ or CD8+ T cells sorted from blood, obtained in a trial of the OX40 agonist ivuxolimab. The receptors stem from an adult with an advanced solid tumor such as melanoma, head and neck, liver or kidney cancer.

The chain carries TRBV7-9 and TRBJ2-7, with D uncertain. The V end was cut by 1 base, the J end by 2 bases, with 6 bases between. CDR1 is SEHNR and CDR2 is FQNEAQ in the germline V gene (reference sequence). The CDR3 spans 13 residues. CDR3 nucleotide sequence: TGTGCCAGCAGCTTAGTAGCCACCTACGAGCAGTACTTC. It specifies CASSLVATYEQYF.

The chain has TRBV19 and TRBJ1-3, with 7 bases that match TRBD1. Germline assignment: CDR1 LNHDA and CDR2 SQIVND (reference sequence). This CDR3 region has 15 residues. With 5 bases clipped from V and 0 bases from J, the junction kept 4 bases outside the gene matches. In DNA form, the CDR3 reads TGTGCCAGTAGTCCCGGGACAGACTCTGGAAACACCATATATTTT. This encodes CASSPGTDSGNTIYF. The whole variable domain, remainder taken from reference TRBV19 and TRBJ1-3, is DGGITQSPKYLFRKEGQNVTLSCEQNLNHDAMYWYRQDPGQGLRLIYYSQIVNDFQKGDIAEGYSVSREKKESFPLTVTSAQKNPTAFYLCASSPGTDSGNTIYFGEGSWLTVV.

This chain uses TRBV10-3 with TRBJ2-7; 11 nucleotides align to TRBD1. CDR3 length equals 15 residues. The V gene's germline CDR1 is ENHRY and CDR2 SYGVKD. Germline trimming cut 0 bases from V and 5 bases from J; bases unmatched to any gene: 3. The CDR3 loop reads CAISESRTGGHEQYF. In nucleotides, the CDR3 is TGTGCCATCAGTGAGTCGCGGACAGGGGGCCACGAGCAGTACTTC.

The V and J genes are TRBV30 and TRBJ2-7, with 10 positions matching TRBD2. The CDR3 has 12 residues. The germline V gene encodes CDR1 GTSNPN and CDR2 SVGIG (reference sequence). V trimming: 4 bases; J trimming: 5 bases; junction bases outside the gene matches: 2. The CDR3 DNA sequence: TGTGCCTGGACTAGCGGGAGCCACGAGCAGTACTTC. Translated, it gives CAWTSGSHEQYF.

V is TRBV6-6 and J is TRBJ2-7; 11 positions agree with TRBD1. Germline V CDR1 and CDR2: MNHNY, SVGAGI (reference sequence). V shed 5 bases, J shed 4 bases, and the junction held 7 bases outside the gene matches. This CDR3 has 15 amino acids. The DNA of the CDR3 is TGTGCCAGCAGTAAATCCGGGACAGGGGGTTACGAGCAGTACTTC. Translation: CASSKSGTGGYEQYF.

This chain connects TRBV9 to TRBJ2-5, with no clear D. The J call is in doubt because the DNA end fits TRBJ2-7 better. CDR1 is SGDLS and CDR2 is YYNGEE in the germline V gene. This CDR3 contains 13 residues. CDR3 sequence: CASSVEGGVEQYF. In nucleotides, the CDR3 is TGTGCCAGCAGCGTAGAGGGCGGCGTCGAGCAGTACTTC.

This chain uses TRBV4-1 with TRBJ2-2, with D possibly matching TRBD1 (5 bases). CDR1 is MGHRA and CDR2 is YSYEKL in the germline V gene. V lost 4 bases to trimming and J lost 6 bases, with 12 bases between them. This CDR3 spans 14 amino acids. CDR3 loop: CASSLTGSAGELFF. The CDR3 DNA is TGCGCCAGCAGCCTCACAGGATCGGCCGGGGAGCTGTTTTTT.

Comment on this clone: The sample holds other DNA sequences that translate to the same CDR3. The chain uses TRBV28 and TRBJ1-1; 7 bases match TRBD1. The CDR3 length is 14 residues. Germline trimming cut 6 bases from V and 2 bases from J; bases unmatched to any gene: 6. Germline CDR1 reads MDHEN; CDR2 reads SYDVKM. CDR3 coding DNA: TGTGCCAGCAGCCTAGGGGGCAGCAACACTGAAGCTTTCTTT. Encoded protein: CASSLGGSNTEAFF.

As DNA, the CDR3 is TGTGCCAGCAGCCCAGACAGCTCCTATAATTCACCCCTCCACTTT. Protein product: CASSPDSSYNSPLHF. The chain combines TRBV7-3 with TRBJ1-6; D perhaps matches TRBD1 (5 bases). Germline V gives CDR1 SGHTA, CDR2 FQGTGA. The CDR3 loop spans 15 amino acids. Trimming stripped 5 bases from V and 0 bases from J, with 8 bases between.

In DNA, the CDR3 is TGTGCCAGTAGTATTCATAAGCGGTCAACGGGCAATCAGCCCCAGCATTTT. This codes for CASSIHKRSTGNQPQHF. The chain is built from TRBV19 and TRBJ1-5; D unclear. Germline V CDR1 and CDR2: LNHDA, SQIVND (reference sequence). The V and J ends lost 3 bases and 2 bases respectively, with 17 bases between them. The CDR3 contains 17 residues.

The chain recombines TRBV5-1 with TRBJ2-5, with 9 bases that match TRBD1. This CDR3 contains 14 residues. Looked up from germline, CDR1 is SGHRS and CDR2 is YFSETQ. V lost 0 bases to trimming and J lost 5 bases; unmatched junction nucleotides: 2. DNA of the CDR3: TGCGCCAGCAGCTTGGAAACAGGGGGCGAGACCCAGTACTTC. Its protein is CASSLETGGETQYF.

This clone is a singleton in its sample. The gene calls are TRBV7-9 and TRBJ1-5; maybe TRBD1 (5 bases). Trimming removed 5 bases from V and 0 bases from J, with 8 bases in between. The CDR3 is made up of 14 amino acids. The V gene's germline CDR1 is SEHNR and CDR2 FQNEAQ (reference sequence). DNA of the CDR3: TGTGCCAGCAGCCCGACAGTTAGCAATCAGCCCCAGCATTTT. It yields the protein CASSPTVSNQPQHF.

This clone was recorded only once. The chain has TRBV4-3 and TRBJ2-1, with D perhaps TRBD2 (6 bases). The CDR3 length is 17 residues. The germline V and J ends were trimmed by 4 bases and 6 bases, with 22 bases remaining between them. Germline assignment: CDR1 LGHNA and CDR2 YSLEER. CDR3 in DNA: TGCGCCAGCAGCCCCCAGTCCAATTCTGCGGGGCTCAATGAGCAGTTCTTC. It is translated as CASSPQSNSAGLNEQFF.

This clone was seen a handful of times. The CDR3 reads CASSLGLAVDEQFF. CDR3 nucleotide sequence: TGTGCCAGCAGCTTAGGACTAGCTGTCGATGAGCAGTTCTTC. The chain carries TRBV7-9 and TRBJ2-1; TRBD2 agrees at 7 bases. Germline V gene lookup returns CDR1 SEHNR and CDR2 FQNEAQ (reference sequence). There are 14 residues in the CDR3. The V and J ends lost 1 base and 8 bases, in that order; junction bases with no gene match: 5.

The rearrangement uses TRBV29-1 and TRBJ2-3; possibly TRBD1 or TRBD2 for D (6 bases each). This CDR3 has 12 residues. Trimming removed 2 bases at V and 6 bases at J, with 9 bases between. In germline, CDR1 is SQVTM, CDR2 ANQGSEA. The CDR3 region has the DNA TGCAGCGTTGAAAGGGGGGTTGATACGCAGTATTTT. Translating it yields CSVERGVDTQYF.

The chain is built from TRBV18 and TRBJ2-2, with D perhaps TRBD2 (5 bases). V shed 3 bases and J shed 2 bases, with 7 bases lying between them. The CDR3 runs 14 residues. Germline CDR1 reads KGHSH; CDR2 reads LQKENI. The CDR3 is CASSPGENTGELFF. CDR3 DNA sequence: TGTGCCAGCTCACCGGGAGAAAACACCGGGGAGCTGTTTTTT.

CDR3 residues: CASSILTSGNPSQETQYF. Here the CDR3 DNA reads TGTGCCAGTAGTATCCTGACTAGCGGGAATCCCTCCCAAGAGACCCAGTACTTC. This chain joins TRBV19 and TRBJ2-5; 11 nucleotides agree with TRBD2. Germline loops: CDR1 LNHDA, CDR2 SQIVND (reference sequence). J gave up 1 base and V 3 bases, and 10 bases lay outside the gene matches. The CDR3 totals 18 residues.

The chain has TRBV2 and TRBJ1-4; D is possibly TRBD1 (6 bases). The CDR3 runs to 17 residues. V lost 3 bases and J lost 6, with 20 bases in between. Germline CDR1 SNHLY, CDR2 FYNNEI. The CDR3 here is CASSDYAPGQAYEKLFF. The DNA for the CDR3 is TGTGCCAGCAGTGATTATGCCCCGGGACAAGCCTATGAAAAACTGTTTTTT.

V is TRBV28 and J is TRBJ1-2; 7 bases line up with TRBD1. The CDR3 runs 14 residues. Germline loops: CDR1 MDHEN, CDR2 SYDVKM. The V gene end was trimmed by 3 bases and the J gene end by 4 bases; junction bases not matched to a gene: 5. CDR3 protein: CASSLAGTAYGYTF. The CDR3 DNA sequence: TGTGCCAGCAGTTTGGCCGGGACAGCCTATGGCTACACCTTC.

This chain links TRBV5-1 with TRBJ2-5, with 12 bases that match TRBD2. The DNA end is a closer match to TRBJ2-7, so the J assignment may be wrong. The CDR3 is 15 residues long. Per germline, CDR1 SGHRS and CDR2 YFSETQ. The CDR3 loop is CASSATSGSIYEQYF. As DNA, the CDR3 is TGCGCCAGCAGCGCGACTAGCGGGAGTATCTACGAGCAGTACTTC.